The sequence of this T cell receptor (beta chain) was determined in a study of identical twins. This clonotype was found many times. The CDR3 sequence is 13 residues long. V lost 1 base and J 6 bases, leaving 7 bases between the germline ends. Germline V gene data show CDR1 as SGHRS and CDR2 as YFSETQ. TCRdb called the 5' RACE reads again in MiXCR, with one record for every CDR3 protein. The table records approximately 230,000 distinct CDR3 sequences, about 14% of them present only once. The sequencing input was memory (CD45RO+) T cells sorted from blood. This sequence was found in a woman between 18 and 29 years old in good health. The genes are TRBV5-1 and TRBJ2-2, with D uncertain. CDR3 amino acids: CASSLIVAGELFF. CDR3 coding DNA: TGCGCCAGCAGCTTGATTGTCGCCGGGGAGCTGTTTTTT.